The entry below describes one TCR beta chain. Its target is not known. With 4 bases removed from V and 7 bases from J, the gap between germline ends came to 13 bases. CDR3 length equals 13 residues. The germline V gene has CDR1 LNHDA and CDR2 SQIVND (reference sequence). The sample originates from a study of shared clonotypes between healthy human individuals. Broader study findings: Tissue TCR repertoires likely differ from these blood-only repertoires. The sharing of 5% to 6.5% of naive CD4 clonotypes was seen across several donors.

An even split of each subset's genomic DNA across several immunoSEQ plates was performed. As processed by the authors: Filtering of immunoSEQ junctional sequences could not match full-length read filtering. Profiling relied on immunoSEQ multiplex PCR, and the TCRdb table lists in-frame clones only, not all of them. That table furnishes V, J and clone size, whereas the DNA furnished D and trimming. This sample has over a million clones, with approximately 96% found just once. The rearrangement uses TRBV19 and TRBJ1-2; D remains ambiguous. The sample taken for sequencing was naive CD4+ T cells sorted from blood. The subset: CD45RA+ positively selected. The sequence derives from a man younger than 45 in good health. This CDR3 reads CASSRQDYIGYTF. The CDR3 coding sequence is TGTGCCAGTAGTAGGCAGGACTATATTGGCTACACCTTC.